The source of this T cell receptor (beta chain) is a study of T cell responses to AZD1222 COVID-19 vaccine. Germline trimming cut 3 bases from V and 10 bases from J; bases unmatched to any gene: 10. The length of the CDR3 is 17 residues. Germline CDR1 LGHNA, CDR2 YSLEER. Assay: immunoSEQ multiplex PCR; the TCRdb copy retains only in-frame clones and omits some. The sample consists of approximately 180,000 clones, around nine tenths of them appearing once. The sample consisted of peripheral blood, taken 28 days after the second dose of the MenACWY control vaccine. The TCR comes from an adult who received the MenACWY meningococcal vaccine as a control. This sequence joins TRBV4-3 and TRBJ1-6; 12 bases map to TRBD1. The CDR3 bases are TGCGCCAGCAGCCATGCCCCGGGACAGGGGGCGGGATCACCCCTCCACTTT. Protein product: CASSHAPGQGAGSPLHF.